This T cell receptor beta chain originates from a study of chemoradiotherapy in HPV16-positive cancers. In its sample, this clone was seen a few times. The CDR3 runs to 13 residues. Trimming stripped 4 bases from V and 3 bases from J, with 9 bases between. Germline V gives CDR1 KGHSH, CDR2 LQKENI. The method was immunoSEQ multiplex PCR; TCRdb's version includes in-frame clones alone and lacks a portion of them. Seen here are 10,000 to 15,000 clones, less than 80% observed once, and the top ten hold less than 20%. J is TRBJ1-2 and V is TRBV18; D is perhaps TRBD1 (5 bases). This clonotype was obtained from a human donor with HPV-associated anogenital cancer. Specimen collection occurred from a patient who underwent chemoradiotherapy. The DNA of the CDR3 is TGTGCCAGCTCACGGGGGATAGACTATGGCTACACCTTC. Its protein product is CASSRGIDYGYTF.